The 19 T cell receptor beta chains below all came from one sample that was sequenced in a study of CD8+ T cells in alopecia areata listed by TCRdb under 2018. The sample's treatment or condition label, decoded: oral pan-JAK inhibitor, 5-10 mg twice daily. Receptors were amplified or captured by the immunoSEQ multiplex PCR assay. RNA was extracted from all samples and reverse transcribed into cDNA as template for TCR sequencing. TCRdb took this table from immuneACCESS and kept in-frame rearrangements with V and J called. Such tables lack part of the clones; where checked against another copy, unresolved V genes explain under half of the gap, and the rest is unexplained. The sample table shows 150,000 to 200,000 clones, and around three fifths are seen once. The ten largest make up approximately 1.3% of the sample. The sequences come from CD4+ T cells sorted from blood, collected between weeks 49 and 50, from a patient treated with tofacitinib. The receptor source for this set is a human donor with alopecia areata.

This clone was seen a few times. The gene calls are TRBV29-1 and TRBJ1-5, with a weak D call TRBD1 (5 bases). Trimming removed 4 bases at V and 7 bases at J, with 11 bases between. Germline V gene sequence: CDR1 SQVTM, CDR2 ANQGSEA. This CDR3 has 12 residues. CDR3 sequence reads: CSVGDLDQPQHF. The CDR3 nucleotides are TGCAGCGTTGGGGACTTGGACCAGCCCCAGCATTTT.

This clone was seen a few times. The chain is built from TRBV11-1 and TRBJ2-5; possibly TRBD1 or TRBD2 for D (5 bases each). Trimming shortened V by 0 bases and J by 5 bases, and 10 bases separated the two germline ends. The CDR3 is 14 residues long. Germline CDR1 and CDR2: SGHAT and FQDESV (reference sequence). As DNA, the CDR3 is TGTGCCAGCAGCTTAGCGCTGGGACGGGAGACCCAGTACTTC. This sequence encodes CASSLALGRETQYF.

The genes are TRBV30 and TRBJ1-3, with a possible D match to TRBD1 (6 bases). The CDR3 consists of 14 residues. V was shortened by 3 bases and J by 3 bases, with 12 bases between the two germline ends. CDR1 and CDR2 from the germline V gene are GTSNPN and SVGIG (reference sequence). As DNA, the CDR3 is TGTGCCTGGAGCCTGACAGGTTTTGGAAACACCATATATTTT. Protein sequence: CAWSLTGFGNTIYF.

Written as DNA, the CDR3 is TGTGCCACCAGCAGAGATAAGGGCGCCTCCCACCAGCCCCAGCATTTT. Translating it yields CATSRDKGASHQPQHF. V is TRBV15 and J is TRBJ1-5; D unclear. In germline, CDR1 is LNHNV, CDR2 YYDKDF (reference sequence). The CDR3 loop spans 16 amino acids. The V and J ends lost 0 bases and 7 bases respectively, with 16 bases between them.

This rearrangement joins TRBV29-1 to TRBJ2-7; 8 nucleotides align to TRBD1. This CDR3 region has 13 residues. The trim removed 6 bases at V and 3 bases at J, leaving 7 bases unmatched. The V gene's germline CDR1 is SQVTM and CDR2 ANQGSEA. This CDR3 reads CSVTTTGGYEQYF. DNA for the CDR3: TGCAGCGTGACCACCACAGGGGGCTACGAGCAGTACTTC.

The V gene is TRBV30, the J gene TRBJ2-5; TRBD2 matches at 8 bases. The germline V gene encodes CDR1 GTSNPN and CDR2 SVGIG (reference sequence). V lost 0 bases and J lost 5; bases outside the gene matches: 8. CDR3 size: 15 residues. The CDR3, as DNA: TGTGCCTGGAGTGTACATCGGGGGGGCCTTGAGACCCAGTACTTC. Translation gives CAWSVHRGGLETQYF.

The chain's CDR3 is CAWSALKEAFF. CDR3 nucleotide sequence: TGTGCCTGGAGTGCCCTCAAGGAAGCTTTCTTT. The V gene is TRBV30, the J gene TRBJ1-1; no firm D call. This CDR3 has 11 residues. Per germline, CDR1 GTSNPN and CDR2 SVGIG (reference sequence). Trimming pared 1 base from V and 8 bases from J, leaving 8 bases between. The variable domain in full, completed from reference TRBV30 and TRBJ1-1, reads SQTIHQWPATLVQPVGSPLSLECTVEGTSNPNLYWYRQAAGRGLQLLFYSVGIGQISSEVPQNLSASRPQDRQFILSSKKLLLSDSGFYLCAWSALKEAFFGQGTRLTVV.

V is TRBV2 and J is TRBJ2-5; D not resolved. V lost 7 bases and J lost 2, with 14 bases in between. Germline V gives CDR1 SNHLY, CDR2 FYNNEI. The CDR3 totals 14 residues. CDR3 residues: CASTDQIEQETQYF. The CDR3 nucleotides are TGTGCCAGCACCGACCAAATTGAGCAAGAGACCCAGTACTTC.

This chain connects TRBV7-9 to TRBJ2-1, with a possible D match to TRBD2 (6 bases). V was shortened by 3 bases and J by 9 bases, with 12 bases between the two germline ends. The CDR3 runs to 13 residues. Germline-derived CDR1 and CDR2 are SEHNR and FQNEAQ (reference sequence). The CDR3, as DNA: TGTGCCAGCAGCTTGCCTTCTAGCGTTGAGCAGTTCTTC. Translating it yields CASSLPSSVEQFF.

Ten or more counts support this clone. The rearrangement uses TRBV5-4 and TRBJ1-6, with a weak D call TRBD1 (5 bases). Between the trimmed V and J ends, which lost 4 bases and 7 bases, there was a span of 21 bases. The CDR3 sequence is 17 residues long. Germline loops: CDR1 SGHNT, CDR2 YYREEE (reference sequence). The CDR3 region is CASSNILIGTVNSPLHF. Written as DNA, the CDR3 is TGTGCCAGCAGCAATATTTTGATCGGGACGGTAAATTCACCCCTCCACTTT.

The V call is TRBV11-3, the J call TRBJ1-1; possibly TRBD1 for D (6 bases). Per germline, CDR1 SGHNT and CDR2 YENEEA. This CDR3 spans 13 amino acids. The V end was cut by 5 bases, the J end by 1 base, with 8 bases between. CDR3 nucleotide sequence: TGTGCCAGCAGCGGGGACACGAACACTGAAGCTTTCTTT. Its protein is CASSGDTNTEAFF.

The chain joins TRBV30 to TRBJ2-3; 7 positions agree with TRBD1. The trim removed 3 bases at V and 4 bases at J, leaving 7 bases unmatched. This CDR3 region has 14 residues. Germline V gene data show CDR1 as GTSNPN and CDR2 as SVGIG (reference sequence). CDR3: CAWRWDRLADTQYF. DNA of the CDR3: TGTGCCTGGAGATGGGACAGACTCGCAGATACGCAGTATTTT.

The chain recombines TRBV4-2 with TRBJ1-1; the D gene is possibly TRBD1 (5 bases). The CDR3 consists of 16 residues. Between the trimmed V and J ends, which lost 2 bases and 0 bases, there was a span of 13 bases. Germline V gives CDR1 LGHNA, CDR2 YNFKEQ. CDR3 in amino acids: CASSQHQGFMNTEAFF. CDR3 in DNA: TGTGCCAGCAGCCAACACCAGGGATTCATGAACACTGAAGCTTTCTTT.

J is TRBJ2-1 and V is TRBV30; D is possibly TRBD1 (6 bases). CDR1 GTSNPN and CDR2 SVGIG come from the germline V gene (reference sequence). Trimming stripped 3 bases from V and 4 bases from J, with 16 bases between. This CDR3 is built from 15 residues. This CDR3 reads CAWSPRGWGYNEQFF. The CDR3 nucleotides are TGTGCCTGGAGCCCAAGGGGGTGGGGGTACAATGAGCAGTTCTTC.

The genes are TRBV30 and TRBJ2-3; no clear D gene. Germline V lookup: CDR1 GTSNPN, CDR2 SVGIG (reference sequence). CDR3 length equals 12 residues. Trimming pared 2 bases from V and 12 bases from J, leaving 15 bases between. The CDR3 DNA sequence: TGTGCCTGGAGTCCACTCCTTGGTCTCCAGTATTTT. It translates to CAWSPLLGLQYF.

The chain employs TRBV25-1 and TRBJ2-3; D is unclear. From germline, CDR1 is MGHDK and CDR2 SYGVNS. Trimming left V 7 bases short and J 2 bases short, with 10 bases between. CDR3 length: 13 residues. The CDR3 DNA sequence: TGTGCCAGCAAGGGTCTGAACACAGATACGCAGTATTTT. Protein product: CASKGLNTDTQYF.

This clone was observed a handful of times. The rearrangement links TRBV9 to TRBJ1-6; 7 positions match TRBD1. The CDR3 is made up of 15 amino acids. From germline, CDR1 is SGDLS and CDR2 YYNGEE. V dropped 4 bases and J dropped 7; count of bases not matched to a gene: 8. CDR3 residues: CASSPQGQKNSPLHF. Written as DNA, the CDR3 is TGTGCCAGCAGCCCTCAGGGACAGAAGAATTCACCCCTCCACTTT.

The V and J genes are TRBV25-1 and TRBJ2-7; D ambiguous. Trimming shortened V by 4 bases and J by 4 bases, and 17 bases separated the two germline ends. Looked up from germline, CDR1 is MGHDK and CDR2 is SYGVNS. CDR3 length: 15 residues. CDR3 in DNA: TGTGCCAGCAGTGCTAGTTCGCCAAAACTTTACGAGCAGTACTTC. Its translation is CASSASSPKLYEQYF.

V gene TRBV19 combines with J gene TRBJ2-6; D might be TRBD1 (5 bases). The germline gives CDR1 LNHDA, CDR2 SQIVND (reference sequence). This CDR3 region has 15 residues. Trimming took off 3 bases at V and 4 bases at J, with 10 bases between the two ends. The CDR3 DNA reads TGTGCCAGTAGTATCCAGGGTTCCGGGGCCAACGTCCTGACTTTC. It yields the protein CASSIQGSGANVLTF.